These 16 T cell receptor beta chains were sequenced from one sample in a study of CXCR3-negative and CXCR3-positive naive CD8 T cells. The study's findings and limits: For CXCR3-positive naive cells, TRB CDR3s were more hydrophobic than those of CXCR3-negative naive cells.

These receptors have no identified antigens. In preparing the TRB cDNA libraries, 5' RACE with UMI labels was used. TCRdb re-analyzed the 5' RACE reads; it lists each CDR3 protein once, without DNA. Its table lists 150,000 to 160,000 distinct CDR3 sequences. Sequencing used naive CXCR3+ CD8+ T cells from blood. As to subset: CD45RO-CCR7+CD27+CD95- naive CD8+ T cells expressing CXCR3 (TNR3+). The receptors derive from a human donor in good health. Some clones in this sample may be carry-over from other donors' samples.

CDR3 sequence reads: CSVAGPDTQYF. The chain recombines TRBV29-1 with TRBJ2-3. CDR1 and CDR2 from the germline V gene are SQVTM and ANQGSEA. The CDR3 extends over 11 amino acids.

The J gene is TRBJ2-1, the V gene TRBV19; lacking DNA, the TRBD2 call made by TCRdb goes unchecked. There are 14 residues in the CDR3. From germline, CDR1 is LNHDA and CDR2 SQIVND (reference sequence). The CDR3 spells CASSGTSGYNEQFF.

This chain links TRBV23-1 with TRBJ1-5; TCRdb selects TRBD1, and the lack of DNA leaves this call unchecked. TRBV23-1 is recorded as an ORF, its role being uncertain. This CDR3 has 20 residues. The CDR3 protein is CASSQPLIGTGGGGDQPQHF.

CDR3 protein: CASSLTGGNTEAFF. This chain joins TRBV27 and TRBJ1-1; TCRdb reports TRBD1, a call that lacks DNA to check it against. Germline CDR1 reads MNHEY; CDR2 reads SMNVEV (reference sequence). This CDR3 region has 14 residues.

This sequence joins TRBV29-1 and TRBJ2-3; the TCRdb call, TRBD2, lacks DNA for checking. CDR1 and CDR2 (germline): SQVTM, ANQGSEA. CDR3 length: 16 residues. This CDR3 is CSVVDRAEYYTDTQYF.

The chain joins TRBV28 to TRBJ2-5; no DNA is available, so the TRBD1 call from TCRdb remains unchecked. Per the germline V gene, CDR1 is MDHEN and CDR2 is SYDVKM. CDR3 length: 14 amino acids. CDR3 in amino acids: CASSFIRGLETQYF.

The rearrangement links TRBV2 to TRBJ2-5; as DNA is missing, the TRBD2 call by TCRdb cannot be tested. The CDR3 covers 17 residues. Germline-derived CDR1 and CDR2 are SNHLY and FYNNEI. CDR3 sequence reads: CASSEALDYTDQETQYF.

The rearrangement uses TRBV5-5 and TRBJ2-2; TCRdb lists TRBD1, though no DNA is available to test this call. The CDR3 has 16 residues. Germline values: CDR1 SGHKS, CDR2 YYEKEE (reference sequence). The CDR3 here is CASSFPGQGNTGELFF.

The chain combines TRBV11-2 with TRBJ2-7; TCRdb calls TRBD1, which cannot be checked without DNA. The CDR3 runs to 17 residues. Germline V gives CDR1 SGHAT, CDR2 FQNNGV. This CDR3 is CASSSWDQGLRDYEQHF. The full variable domain, rest sourced from reference TRBV11-2 and TRBJ2-7, is EAGVAQSPRYKIIEKRQSVAFWCNPISGHATLYWYQQILGQGPKLLIQFQNNGVVDDSQLPKDRFSAERLKGVDSTLKIQPAKLEDSAVYLCASSSWDQGLRDYEQHFGPGTRLTVT.

The chain has TRBV29-1 and TRBJ2-7. Per the germline V gene, CDR1 is SQVTM and CDR2 is ANQGSEA. This CDR3 spans 13 amino acids. The CDR3 sequence is CSVEIGDSYEQYF.

The chain carries TRBV6-5 and TRBJ2-1; TCRdb's assignment of TRBD2 cannot be checked, as there is no DNA. From germline, CDR1 is MNHEY and CDR2 SVGAGI. The CDR3 totals 16 residues. CDR3 sequence: CASSYGTLSSYNEQFF.

The chain's CDR3 is CASSPPPASGERREQYF. The chain links TRBV4-1 to TRBJ2-7; TCRdb designates TRBD2, a call that cannot be tested without DNA. Germline V CDR1 and CDR2: MGHRA, YSYEKL. The CDR3 runs to 17 residues.

This chain uses TRBV7-2 with TRBJ2-1; the TCRdb D gene call, TRBD1, has no DNA to confirm it. CDR3 length: 12 amino acids. CDR1 is SGHTA and CDR2 is FQGNSA in the germline V gene. This CDR3 is CAVTGEDNEQFF.

The gene calls are TRBV10-1 and TRBJ2-2; without DNA, the TCRdb call of TRBD2 cannot be checked. The CDR3 runs 14 residues. Germline assignment: CDR1 WNHNN and CDR2 SYGVQD (reference sequence). The CDR3 sequence is CASSGLSSTGELFF.

The rearrangement joins TRBV7-9 to TRBJ2-1; TCRdb calls TRBD2, which cannot be checked without DNA. The CDR3 has 15 residues. Looked up from germline, CDR1 is SEHNR and CDR2 is FQNEAQ (reference sequence). The CDR3 region is CASSFPLAGVDEQFF.

This chain uses TRBV25-1 with TRBJ2-1; the TCRdb D gene call, TRBD2, has no DNA to confirm it. The germline gives CDR1 MGHDK, CDR2 SYGVNS. This CDR3 region has 16 residues. The chain's CDR3 is CASRTNLAGPNNEQFF.